A single sample gave rise to the 32 T cell receptor beta chains below, sequenced in a study of blood T cell repertoires in COVID-19. Profiling relied on immunoSEQ multiplex PCR, and the TCRdb table lists in-frame clones only, not all of them. The sample shows a few hundred thousand clones, around 89% of them seen only once. The sample comprised PBMCs or T cells enriched from blood (not recorded which). The source is a woman between 18 and 29 years old in a cohort exposed to, infected with or recovered from COVID-19 (not recorded which).

This clone was observed a handful of times. The V and J genes are TRBV3-1 (or the pseudogene TRBV3-2) and TRBJ2-7; 12 nucleotides match TRBD2. V dropped 4 bases and J dropped 5; count of bases not matched to a gene: 3. The CDR3 has 14 residues. Germline V gene data show CDR1 as LGHDT and CDR2 as YNNKEL (reference sequence). The DNA for the CDR3 is TGTGCCAGCAGCCTGACTAGCGGGAGCAACGAGCAGTACTTC. It specifies CASSLTSGSNEQYF.

The chain employs TRBV19 and TRBJ1-5, with D possibly TRBD1 on 5 matching bases. The CDR3 contains 11 residues. CDR1 is LNHDA and CDR2 is SQIVND in the germline V gene (reference sequence). Trimming removed 10 bases at V and 7 bases at J, with 11 bases between. CDR3 loop: CATGGEQPQHF. Here the CDR3 DNA reads TGTGCCACCGGGGGGGAACAGCCCCAGCATTTT.

V and J are TRBV2 and TRBJ2-1; 10 bases agree with TRBD2. The CDR3 is made up of 14 amino acids. V was clipped by 6 bases and J by 5 bases; unmatched bases: 4. Germline loops: CDR1 SNHLY, CDR2 FYNNEI. Written as DNA, the CDR3 is TGTGCCAGCAGCTTTAGCGGGAGGCACAATGAGCAGTTCTTC. This encodes CASSFSGRHNEQFF.

This clone was counted once. The V gene is TRBV10-3, the J gene TRBJ2-7; 9 bases match TRBD2. Germline CDR1 reads ENHRY; CDR2 reads SYGVKD. The junction had 17 bases not matched to a gene; V was cut back by 11 bases and J by 0 bases. This CDR3 comprises 17 residues. The CDR3 DNA sequence: TGTGCCCCCAGGGGCCGCGGGAGGGACGAAAACTCCTACGAGCAGTACTTC. Translation gives CAPRGRGRDENSYEQYF.

The chain is built from TRBV2 and TRBJ1-2, with 7 bases that match TRBD1. The CDR3 is 15 residues long. Per the germline V gene, CDR1 is SNHLY and CDR2 is FYNNEI. V shed 6 bases, J shed 3 bases, and the junction held 10 bases outside the gene matches. This CDR3 is CASSQETGSYYGYTF. CDR3 nucleotide sequence: TGTGCCAGCAGCCAGGAGACAGGGTCCTACTATGGCTACACCTTC.

The J gene is TRBJ1-5, the V gene TRBV6-5; D remains unclear. Looked up from germline, CDR1 is MNHEY and CDR2 is SVGAGI. V lost 6 bases and J 8 bases, leaving 20 bases between the germline ends. This CDR3 spans 15 amino acids. Here the CDR3 DNA reads TGTGCCAGCAGATTAGCGAGCGCCCTAGGAAAGCCCCAGCATTTT. Amino acids: CASRLASALGKPQHF.

The chain has TRBV7-9 and TRBJ1-3; 9 nucleotides agree with TRBD1. J gave up 6 bases and V 5 bases, and 5 bases lay outside the gene matches. Germline CDR1 SEHNR, CDR2 FQNEAQ (reference sequence). The CDR3 runs to 14 residues. The CDR3 is CASSAWTGANTIYF. Here the CDR3 DNA reads TGTGCCAGCAGCGCCTGGACAGGGGCAAACACCATATATTTT.

The chain is built from TRBV6-5 and TRBJ1-1; D uncertain. The CDR3 loop spans 15 amino acids. The V gene's germline CDR1 is MNHEY and CDR2 SVGAGI. With 8 bases removed from V and 2 bases from J, the gap between germline ends came to 18 bases. This CDR3 is CASRPRRAPNTEAFF. The CDR3, as DNA: TGTGCCAGCCGCCCGCGGAGGGCCCCCAACACTGAAGCTTTCTTT.

This chain connects TRBV28 to TRBJ2-7; 9 bases agree with TRBD1. The CDR3 is made up of 15 amino acids. The germline CDR1 and CDR2 sequences are MDHEN and SYDVKM. With 4 bases clipped from V and 13 bases from J, the junction kept 17 bases outside the gene matches. The CDR3 nucleotides read TGTGCCAGCAGTTCCTACAGGGGGCTTTCTACGAGCGATTACTTC. Translating gives CASSSYRGLSTSDYF.

The chain couples TRBV5-1 to TRBJ1-4; D unresolved. There are 15 residues in the CDR3. The germline gives CDR1 SGHRS, CDR2 YFSETQ. Trimming pared 10 bases from V and 4 bases from J, leaving 20 bases between. Here the CDR3 reads CAGFPGMEGNEKLFF. In nucleotides, the CDR3 is TGCGCCGGTTTCCCGGGGATGGAGGGTAATGAAAAACTGTTTTTT.

The V call is TRBV10-3, the J call TRBJ1-2, with D possibly being TRBD1 (6 bases). This CDR3 has 13 amino acids. Between the trimmed V and J ends, which lost 2 bases and 7 bases, there was a span of 11 bases. Germline values: CDR1 ENHRY, CDR2 SYGVKD. CDR3 in DNA: TGTGCCATCAGTGAGGGACAGAATAGTGGCTACACCTTC. Amino acid sequence: CAISEGQNSGYTF.

The V call is TRBV11-1, the J call TRBJ1-6; 8 nucleotides agree with TRBD1. The CDR3 contains 15 residues. V was clipped by 5 bases and J by 3 bases; unmatched bases: 3. Germline assignment: CDR1 SGHAT and CDR2 FQDESV (reference sequence). The CDR3: CASSPQGDYNSPLHF. The CDR3, as DNA: TGTGCCAGCAGCCCACAGGGGGACTATAATTCACCCCTCCACTTT.

The J gene is TRBJ1-3, the V gene TRBV5-1; maybe TRBD1 (5 bases). The V gene lost 0 bases and the J gene lost 0 bases, with 10 bases spanning the gap. This CDR3 has 16 amino acids. Germline lookup yields CDR1 SGHRS and CDR2 YFSETQ. CDR3 region: CASSLGQTSSGNTIYF. The CDR3 DNA reads as TGCGCCAGCAGCTTGGGACAGACGAGCTCTGGAAACACCATATATTTT.

The chain links TRBV7-6 to TRBJ2-3; 10 positions agree with TRBD2. The J segment lost 1 base and the V segment lost 5 bases, leaving 6 bases of the junction unmatched. Germline-derived CDR1 and CDR2 are SGHVS and FNYEAQ. The CDR3 spans 16 residues. The CDR3 DNA follows: TGTGCCAGCAGCCCCTGGACTAGCGGCCGCACAGATACGCAGTATTTT. Its translation is CASSPWTSGRTDTQYF.

The rearrangement uses TRBV28 and TRBJ2-6, with TRBD1 matching over 8 bases. Germline CDR1 MDHEN, CDR2 SYDVKM. The length of the CDR3 is 17 residues. The V gene end was trimmed by 6 bases and the J gene end by 0 bases; junction bases not matched to a gene: 7. CDR3 sequence: CASSPGQALSGANVLTF. CDR3 nucleotides: TGTGCCAGCAGCCCGGGACAGGCACTCTCTGGGGCCAACGTCCTGACTTTC.

The rearrangement joins TRBV6-6 to TRBJ2-3, with 9 bases that match TRBD2. The CDR3 consists of 13 residues. The V and J ends lost 6 bases and 4 bases, in that order; junction bases with no gene match: 2. Germline V gene lookup returns CDR1 MNHNY and CDR2 SVGAGI (reference sequence). The CDR3 loop is CASRAGGPDTQYF. CDR3 in DNA: TGTGCCAGCAGGGCGGGAGGGCCAGATACGCAGTATTTT.

This clone was detected only once. V usage is TRBV21-1 and J usage is TRBJ1-6. TRBV21-1 is an annotated pseudogene. The CDR3 has 14 amino acids. The DNA of the CDR3 is TGTGCCAGCAGCAAGTCCGGGGTTAATTCACCCCTCCACTTT. Its protein product is CASSKSGVNSPLHF.

The chain carries TRBV9 and TRBJ2-1; 8 bases line up with TRBD2. V lost 4 bases and J lost 6; bases outside the gene matches: 9. The length of the CDR3 is 15 residues. CDR1 is SGDLS, CDR2 YYNGEE, per germline. Here the CDR3 reads CASSPQGSGVNEQFF. DNA of the CDR3: TGTGCCAGCAGCCCCCAGGGTAGCGGGGTCAATGAGCAGTTCTTC.

This clone came up a few times. The V gene is TRBV7-9, the J gene TRBJ2-5; no clear D. Germline CDR1 SEHNR, CDR2 FQNEAQ (reference sequence). This CDR3 contains 14 residues. V was trimmed by 5 bases and J by 2 bases, leaving 12 bases between them. The CDR3 DNA follows: TGTGCCAGCAGCCCTTTCGGCGGTCAAGAGACCCAGTACTTC. Amino acids: CASSPFGGQETQYF. Complete variable domain (other parts from reference TRBV7-9 and TRBJ2-5): DTGVSQNPRHKITKRGQNVTFRCDPISEHNRLYWYRQTLGQGPEFLTYFQNEAQLEKSRLLSDRFSAERPKGSFSTLEIQRTEQGDSAMYLCASSPFGGQETQYFGPGTRLLVL.

The chain carries TRBV7-3 and TRBJ1-1; a possible D gene is TRBD1 (5 bases). The CDR3 is 13 residues long. Trimming took off 8 bases at V and 1 base at J, with 11 bases between the two ends. Germline V CDR1 and CDR2: SGHTA, FQGTGA. The DNA for the CDR3 is TGTGCCAGCCGGCGGGACCCGAACACTGAAGCTTTCTTT. Residues: CASRRDPNTEAFF.

This chain joins TRBV24-1 and TRBJ2-2; 8 bases align to TRBD1. The germline V gene encodes CDR1 KGHDR and CDR2 SFDVKD. Trimming cost V 7 bases and J 4 bases; bases outside gene matches: 4. This CDR3 contains 14 residues. The CDR3 region is CATRETGATGELFF. The CDR3 DNA reads TGTGCCACCAGAGAGACAGGGGCCACCGGGGAGCTGTTTTTT.

The chain joins TRBV30 to TRBJ2-7; 9 bases map to TRBD1. CDR3 length: 15 amino acids. The V segment lost 3 bases and the J segment 4 bases; nucleotides outside the gene matches: 10. Germline lookup yields CDR1 GTSNPN and CDR2 SVGIG (reference sequence). DNA of the CDR3: TGTGCCTGGAGCCCCGGGACAGGGATGGGTTACGAGCAGTACTTC. Residues: CAWSPGTGMGYEQYF.

This chain links TRBV14 with TRBJ1-3; D gene unclear. CDR1 is SGHDN and CDR2 is FVKESK in the germline V gene. The V end lost 3 bases, the J end lost 0 bases, and 9 bases lay between the germline ends. The CDR3 has 15 residues. CDR3 in amino acids: CASSHGALSGNTIYF. The CDR3 DNA is TGTGCCAGCAGCCACGGAGCCCTCTCTGGAAACACCATATATTTT.

This chain uses TRBV7-9 with TRBJ1-1, with D uncertain. Germline CDR1 SEHNR, CDR2 FQNEAQ (reference sequence). The ends were cut back, 2 bases at V and 1 base at J, with 8 bases in the middle. The CDR3 is 14 residues long. This chain's CDR3 is CASSLLSPNTEAFF. CDR3 coding DNA: TGTGCCAGCAGCTTACTTTCTCCGAACACTGAAGCTTTCTTT.

The CDR3: CASSQRRADDTQYF. The CDR3 region has the DNA TGTGCCAGTAGCCAGAGGAGGGCCGATGATACGCAGTATTTT. The J gene is TRBJ2-3, the V gene TRBV19; TRBD2 might be the D (6 bases). CDR1 is LNHDA and CDR2 is SQIVND in the germline V gene (reference sequence). The V gene lost 6 bases and the J gene lost 6 bases, with 16 bases spanning the gap. This CDR3 comprises 14 residues.

This clone has only one observation. V usage is TRBV9 and J usage is TRBJ2-1; 8 nucleotides match TRBD2. The germline gives CDR1 SGDLS, CDR2 YYNGEE. Losses at the gene ends were 0 bases for V and 8 bases for J; bases not matched to a gene: 4. The length of the CDR3 is 14 residues. The CDR3 sequence is CASSVAGGPYEQFF. The CDR3 region has the DNA TGTGCCAGCAGCGTAGCGGGGGGGCCCTATGAGCAGTTCTTC.

The V gene is TRBV10-3, the J gene TRBJ1-2, with unresolved D. Germline CDR1 ENHRY, CDR2 SYGVKD. There are 15 residues in the CDR3. V was clipped by 6 bases and J by 2 bases, with 16 bases between them. The CDR3 DNA is TGTGCCATCAGCCCCTTCGAAGGAGGGAACTATGGCTACACCTTC. Translated: CAISPFEGGNYGYTF.

The chain uses TRBV6-5 and TRBJ2-1; 7 bases align to TRBD1. Germline V gives CDR1 MNHEY, CDR2 SVGAGI. J lost 3 bases, V lost 6 bases, and 8 bases had no gene match. There are 15 residues in the CDR3. For the CDR3, the DNA is TGTGCCAGCAGGTCTACAGGGGCAGACTACAATGAGCAGTTCTTC. Its protein product is CASRSTGADYNEQFF.

The chain couples TRBV7-6 to TRBJ2-1; D might be TRBD1 (6 bases). In germline, CDR1 is SGHVS, CDR2 FNYEAQ. Trimming took 2 bases from V and 6 from J, leaving 14 bases between them. The CDR3 loop spans 15 amino acids. This CDR3 is CASSLRPGDSNEQFF. The CDR3 DNA reads TGTGCCAGCAGCTTAAGGCCAGGGGATAGCAATGAGCAGTTCTTC.

This clone was detected only a few times. The chain recombines TRBV28 with TRBJ2-2, with TRBD1 as a possible D gene (6 bases). The germline CDR1 and CDR2 sequences are MDHEN and SYDVKM. V lost 3 bases to trimming and J lost 0 bases, with 17 bases between them. The CDR3 spans 18 residues. CDR3 region: CASSLVVGTPSNTGELFF. DNA of the CDR3: TGTGCCAGCAGTTTGGTAGTGGGGACACCTTCGAACACCGGGGAGCTGTTTTTT.

This chain uses TRBV7-9 with TRBJ2-7; possible D gene TRBD1, 6 bases. With 1 base removed from V and 5 bases from J, the gap between germline ends came to 15 bases. Germline CDR1 is SEHNR and CDR2 is FQNEAQ (reference sequence). The CDR3 extends over 15 amino acids. The CDR3 DNA reads as TGTGCCAGCAGCTTAGGATCGGCAGGGGCGGACGAGCAGTACTTC. Protein sequence: CASSLGSAGADEQYF. Combining the CDR3 with reference TRBV7-9 and TRBJ2-7 gives the whole variable domain DTGVSQNPRHKITKRGQNVTFRCDPISEHNRLYWYRQTLGQGPEFLTYFQNEAQLEKSRLLSDRFSAERPKGSFSTLEIQRTEQGDSAMYLCASSLGSAGADEQYFGPGTRLTVT.

The rearrangement links TRBV6-1 to TRBJ2-3, with 9 bases identical to TRBD2. The V segment lost 4 bases and the J segment 3 bases; nucleotides outside the gene matches: 8. This CDR3 region has 16 residues. Looked up from germline, CDR1 is MNHNS and CDR2 is SASEGT. This CDR3 is CASSGGGGRGTDTQYF. The CDR3 region has the DNA TGTGCCAGCAGTGGTGGTGGCGGGAGGGGTACAGATACGCAGTATTTT.